This T cell receptor (beta chain) emerged from a study of response to subunit inactivated influenza vaccine. The table lists this clonotype with a few counts. The germline gives CDR1 MNHNY, CDR2 SVGAGI (reference sequence). The CDR3 sequence is 13 residues long. V lost 8 bases and J lost 3, with 10 bases in between. MiXCR, run by TCRdb on the RT-PCR reads, gives a single entry per CDR3 protein. The sample records about 540,000 distinct CDR3 sequences, roughly 23% being singletons. The sample was also reused in another study, on T cells expressing NK-cell markers. As that report states: For TCR beta, cDNA was produced by 5'RACE template switching with UMIs. One of the eight sequenced donors was seronegative, whereas the other seven were HCMV-seropositive. In roughly six donors, dominant CD3+CD56+NKG2C+ clonotypes ranked among the top 10 CD8+ clonotypes.

This clonotype was obtained from a man aged 45-65 years who received an inactivated influenza vaccine. The chain employs TRBV6-6 and TRBJ2-2; D might be TRBD1 or TRBD2, each matching 5 bases. The input for sequencing was CD4+ T cells sorted from PBMCs, taken 12 days after vaccination. In DNA, the CDR3 is TGTGCCAGCCGGGACGGATACACCGGGGAGCTGTTTTTT. This encodes CASRDGYTGELFF.